The present T cell receptor (beta chain) was sequenced within a study of blood T cell repertoires in COVID-19. On the study more broadly: Acute-phase and convalescent COVID-19 samples originated in the United States, Italy and Spain. T cells, B-cell-depleted T cells, or PBMCs provided the cDNA or gDNA that served as material.

Methods used by the authors: Reference gene primer amplification gave nucleated cell count estimates. The table came from immunoSEQ multiplex PCR; TCRdb's copy has only in-frame clones and leaves some out. V and J calls and clone size are as listed in that table; D and trimming were resolved from the DNA. The sample records 110,000 to 150,000 clones, around 80% being singletons. V was cut by 1 base and J by 0 bases, with 7 bases left in between. CDR3 length: 15 residues. Per germline, CDR1 SGHVS and CDR2 FQNEAQ. The specimen was peripheral blood. The clonotype comes from an older man with acute or convalescent COVID-19. This rearrangement joins TRBV7-8 to TRBJ1-3, with D perhaps TRBD1 (5 bases). The CDR3 DNA reads TGTGCCAGCAGCTTAGTAACAGGCTCTGGAAACACCATATATTTT. Residues: CASSLVTGSGNTIYF.